This T cell receptor (beta chain) emerged from a study of T cell responses to AZD1222 COVID-19 vaccine (dated by TCRdb to the early 2020s). As for the study more broadly: AZD1222 recipients whose second dose came at about 4 weeks and those whose second dose came at about 12 weeks were combined into one group, since spike-specific TCR depth and breadth did not differ between the two schedules. TCR sequencing covered over 230 trial participants: 207 given two doses of AZD1222 and approximately 26 given two doses of MenACWY control vaccine. Trial participants were enrolled by age into 18-55, 56-69 and 70-plus year subgroups, with around 140, 26 and 57 TCR-sequenced participants respectively.

V is trimmed back by 7 bases and J by 2 bases, and the junction contains 8 bases that no gene match accounts for. The CDR3 measures 14 amino acids from cysteine to phenylalanine. The retained sequence is limited to the CDR3, 42 bases, with the frame set at the first base. CDR1 and CDR2, looked up from the germline V gene, are SQVTM and ANQGSEA. As regards this clone: The antigen it binds to is not known. No much larger clonotype is one base removed from it; base qualities were not supplied.

The paper as a whole reports these results and caveats: Epitopes outside the regions mutated in the B.1.351 and B.1.1.7 variants were reportedly recognized by nearly half of the unique spike-specific TCRs. The 56-69-year group was small, and its depth increase did not reach significance, likely because of low power. Because no samples from the day 14 peak response were available, repertoires could be characterized only after the peak T cell response. CD4 TCRs associated with the vaccine covered the entire spike protein, and the dominant responses were in regions 160-218 and 743-854. Conclusions about previously exposed vaccinees are limited, since just six AZD1222 recipients were seropositive for SARS-CoV-2 at baseline. Most participants were white British and females outnumbered males, and the authors suggested that clonal diversity may have been underestimated. A significant rise in spike-specific TCR breadth and depth was observed after two AZD1222 doses relative to day 0 and relative to MenACWY recipients.

The CDR3 regions of human TCRbeta chains were subjected to immunosequencing. For the original study's pipeline: TCRs in the repertoires were compared against a reference library of SARS-CoV-2-specific TCRs that had been generated with the MIRA antigen-specificity platform. Breadth was defined as the fraction of unique TCRs that were SARS-CoV-2-associated. Depth was defined as the fraction of total T cells that were SARS-CoV-2-associated. Using the MIRA data, each spike-specific TCR was assigned both to the spike region to which the TCR was reactive and to a CD4 or CD8 class. Log10-transformed breadth and depth values were compared by one-way ANOVA with Sidak's multiple comparisons tests. As stored in TCRdb, this immuneACCESS dataset retains in-frame rearrangements with V and J assigned. A fraction of the clones does not appear; measured against another copy, unresolved V genes explain less than half of the discrepancy, and the remainder lacks a known reason. That table is the source of V, J and clone size, and D and trimming were worked out from the DNA. Counted in this sample were around 160,000 clones; 88% of them appeared once. Together, the top ten hold approximately 15% of the sample.

The time point label, as the study defines it: baseline before first vaccination. The vaccinee samples were drawn from two UK trials, COV001 and COV002, one of which was a single-blind randomized controlled phase 2/3 trial testing AZD1222 (ChAdOx1 nCoV-19) in healthy adults. For TCRbeta chain sequencing, PBMC samples from trial participants were taken at day 0 and at day 28 after the second dose. This specimen was peripheral blood, taken on day 0 of AZD1222 vaccination. This receptor was identified in an adult in good health. Recombination joined TRBV29-1 with TRBJ1-3; 7 bases in between match TRBD1. This receptor carries the CDR3 CSAEGAPAGNTIYF. The DNA sequence reads TGCAGCGCAGAGGGGGCGCCGGCTGGAAACACCATATATTTT.